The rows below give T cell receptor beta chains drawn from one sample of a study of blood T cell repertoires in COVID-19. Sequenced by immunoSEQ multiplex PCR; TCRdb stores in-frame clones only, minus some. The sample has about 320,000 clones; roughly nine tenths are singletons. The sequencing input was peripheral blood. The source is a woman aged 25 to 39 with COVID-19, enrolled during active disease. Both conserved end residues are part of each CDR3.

CASSRTGHAETQYF TRBV11-2
CATSRNRIGNTEAFF TRBV15
CASRRQVSGINTEAFF TRBV6-4
CASSIDPTGSPYEQYF TRBV19
CASSALIRLAEETQYF TRBV7-8
CASVRGMRNTEAFF TRBV6-5
CASSQGRRPNSPLHF TRBV3-1/TRBV3-2
CASSPAGGLGEQYF TRBV18
CASSLATGNQPQHF TRBV7-9
CASSRPPDYLTTDTQYF TRBV28
CASRVGFGSPLHF TRBV6-5
CASSWGTDSYEQYF TRBV5-1
CASSLDPGQETQYF TRBV5-5
CASSIDRGMNTEAFF TRBV19
CASSVVDNSPLHF TRBV3-1/TRBV3-2
CASSQPKTGINEKLFF TRBV3-1/TRBV3-2
CASTFQSTNTEAFF TRBV7-9
CASSLGTGVFYEQYF TRBV28
CASTYQAGGSTDTQYF TRBV5-1
CASSERQEAGELFF TRBV10-1
CATAGVPNTIYF TRBV10-3
CASSIALAYEQYF TRBV19
CASSDRQGRAF TRBV28
CASSPQATGPGGYTF TRBV6-5
CASSHAGATGDTQYF TRBV2
CASSPGQGSNQPQHF TRBV4-1
CASSYPLGVRGNEQFF TRBV6-6
CASSSTGLNYGYTF TRBV6-5
CAWSRGISSAKNIQYF TRBV30
CASTDPSEQGWRGAEAFF TRBV5-8
CASRGGTYTDTQYF TRBV5-1
CASSILSGGAANEQFF TRBV7-9
CASSQDRLGGYGYTF TRBV4-2
CASSLVQGAYGYTF TRBV11-2
CASSLLPSLGTGELFF TRBV28
CASSYFTGVFYGYTF TRBV6-5
CASSLGGGEAFF TRBV7-9
CSARGGSDGYTF TRBV29-1
CASSWGVYGSGNTIYF TRBV5-5
CASRRLSNSPLHF TRBV6-5
CASSGKRGAITDTQYF TRBV5-4